This T cell receptor (beta chain) emerged from a study of T cells in tuberculosis. Time point indicated: new active TB diagnosis, blood taken before or within 7 days of starting treatment. Generated by immunoSEQ multiplex PCR, the TCRdb table keeps only in-frame clones and is missing some. The top ten clones hold 5% to 6% of a sample with some 34,000 clones, roughly 87% of them seen once. CDR3 length: 12 residues. V was pared by 7 bases and J by 7 bases, with 11 bases between. Germline loops: CDR1 MDHEN, CDR2 SYDVKM. The receptor was isolated from an adult with tuberculosis. The chain employs TRBV28 and TRBJ1-5; D is perhaps TRBD1 (6 bases). This sample comprised PBMCs, obtained at tuberculosis diagnosis. Here the CDR3 DNA reads TGTGCCAGCACTACAGGGATACAGCCCCAGCATTTT. Protein: CASTTGIQPQHF.